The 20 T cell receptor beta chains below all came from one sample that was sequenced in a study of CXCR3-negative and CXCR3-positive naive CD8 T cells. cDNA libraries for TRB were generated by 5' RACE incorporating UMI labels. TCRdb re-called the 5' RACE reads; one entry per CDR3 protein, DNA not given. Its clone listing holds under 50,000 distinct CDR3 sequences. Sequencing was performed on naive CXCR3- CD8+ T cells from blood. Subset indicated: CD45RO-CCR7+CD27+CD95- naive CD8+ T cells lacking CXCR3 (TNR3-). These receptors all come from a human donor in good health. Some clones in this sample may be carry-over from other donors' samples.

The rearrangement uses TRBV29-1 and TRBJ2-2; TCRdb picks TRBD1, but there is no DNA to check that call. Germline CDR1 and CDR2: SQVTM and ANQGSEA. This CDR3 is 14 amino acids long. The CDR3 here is CSVRGQGVTGELFF.

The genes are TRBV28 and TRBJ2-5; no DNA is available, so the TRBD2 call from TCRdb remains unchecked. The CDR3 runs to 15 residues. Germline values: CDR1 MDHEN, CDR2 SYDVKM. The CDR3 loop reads CASSTTEGGGETQYF.

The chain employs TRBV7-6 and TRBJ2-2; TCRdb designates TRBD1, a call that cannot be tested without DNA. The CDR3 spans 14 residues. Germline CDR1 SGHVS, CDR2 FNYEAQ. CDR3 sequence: CASSFTGDTGELFF.

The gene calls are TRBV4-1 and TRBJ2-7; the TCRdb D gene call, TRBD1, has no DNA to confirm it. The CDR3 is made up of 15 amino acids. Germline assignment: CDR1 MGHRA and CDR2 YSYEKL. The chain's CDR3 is CASSQVPGVSYEQYF.

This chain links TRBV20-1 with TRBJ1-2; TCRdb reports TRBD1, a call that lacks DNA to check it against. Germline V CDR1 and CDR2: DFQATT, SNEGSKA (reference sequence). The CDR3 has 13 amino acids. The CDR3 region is CSVLTGSGYGYTF.

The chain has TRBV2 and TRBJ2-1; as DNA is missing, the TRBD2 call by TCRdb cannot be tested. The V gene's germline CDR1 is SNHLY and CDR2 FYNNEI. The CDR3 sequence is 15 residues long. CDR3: CASTSPGLVDNEQFF.

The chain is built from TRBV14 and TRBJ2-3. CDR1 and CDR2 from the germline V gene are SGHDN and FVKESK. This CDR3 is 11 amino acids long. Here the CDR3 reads CASSLADTQYF.

CDR3 amino acids: CSVEDNGVGGETQYF. The chain uses TRBV29-1 and TRBJ2-5. This CDR3 comprises 15 residues. Germline V gene sequence: CDR1 SQVTM, CDR2 ANQGSEA.

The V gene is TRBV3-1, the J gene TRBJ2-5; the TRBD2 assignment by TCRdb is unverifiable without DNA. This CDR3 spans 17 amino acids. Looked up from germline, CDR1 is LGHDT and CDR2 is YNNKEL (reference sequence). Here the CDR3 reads CASSPLSRLAGQETQYF.

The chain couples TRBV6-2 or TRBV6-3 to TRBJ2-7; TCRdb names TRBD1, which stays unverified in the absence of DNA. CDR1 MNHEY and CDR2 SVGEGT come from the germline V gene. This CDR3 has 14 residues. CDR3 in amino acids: CASTRDMTSYEQYF.

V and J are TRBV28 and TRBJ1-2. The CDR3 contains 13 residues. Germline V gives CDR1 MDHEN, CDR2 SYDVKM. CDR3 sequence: CASSLWETYGYTF.

This CDR3 reads CASSLTGGPSEQYF. V is TRBV27 and J is TRBJ2-7. The CDR3 runs to 14 residues. The germline CDR1 and CDR2 sequences are MNHEY and SMNVEV (reference sequence).

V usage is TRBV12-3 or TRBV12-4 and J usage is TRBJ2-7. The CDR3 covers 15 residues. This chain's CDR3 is CASSLDLSSSYEQYF.

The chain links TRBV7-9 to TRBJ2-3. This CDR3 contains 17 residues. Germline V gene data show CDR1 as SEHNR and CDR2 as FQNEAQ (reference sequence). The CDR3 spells CASSLHYEFTKGNTQYF. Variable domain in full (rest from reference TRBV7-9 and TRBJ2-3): DTGVSQNPRHKITKRGQNVTFRCDPISEHNRLYWYRQTLGQGPEFLTYFQNEAQLEKSRLLSDRFSAERPKGSFSTLEIQRTEQGDSAMYLCASSLHYEFTKGNTQYFGPGTRLTVL.

The CDR3: CASSYSLAENYNEQFF. The chain has TRBV6-6 and TRBJ2-1; TCRdb calls TRBD2, which cannot be checked without DNA. Looked up from germline, CDR1 is MNHNY and CDR2 is SVGAGI (reference sequence). The CDR3 has 16 amino acids.

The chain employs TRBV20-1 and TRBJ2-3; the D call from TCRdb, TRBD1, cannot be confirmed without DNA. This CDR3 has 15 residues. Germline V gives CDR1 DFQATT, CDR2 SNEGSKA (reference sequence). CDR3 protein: CSAPLASRLTDTQYF.

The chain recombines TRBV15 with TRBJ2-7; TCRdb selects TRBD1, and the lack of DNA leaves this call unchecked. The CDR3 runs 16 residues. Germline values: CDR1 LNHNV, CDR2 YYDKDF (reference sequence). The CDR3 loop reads CATSREAGDRSYEQYF.

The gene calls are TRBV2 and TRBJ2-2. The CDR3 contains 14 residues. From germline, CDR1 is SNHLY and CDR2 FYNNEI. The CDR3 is CANADKTHTGELFF. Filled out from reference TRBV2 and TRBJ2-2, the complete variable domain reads EPEVTQTPSHQVTQMGQEVILRCVPISNHLYFYWYRQILGQKVEFLVSFYNNEISEKSEIFDDQFSVERPDGSNFTLKIRSTKLEDSAMYFCANADKTHTGELFFGEGSRLTVL.

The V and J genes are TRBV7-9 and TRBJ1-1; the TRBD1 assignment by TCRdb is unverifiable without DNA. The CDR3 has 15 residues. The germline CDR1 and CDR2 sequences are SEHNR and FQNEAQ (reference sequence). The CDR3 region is CASSSPGQVNTEAFF.

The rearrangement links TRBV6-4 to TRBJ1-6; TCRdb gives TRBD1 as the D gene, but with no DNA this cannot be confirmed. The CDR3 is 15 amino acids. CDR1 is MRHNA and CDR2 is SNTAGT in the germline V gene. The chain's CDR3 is CASSGDNSGNSPLHF.